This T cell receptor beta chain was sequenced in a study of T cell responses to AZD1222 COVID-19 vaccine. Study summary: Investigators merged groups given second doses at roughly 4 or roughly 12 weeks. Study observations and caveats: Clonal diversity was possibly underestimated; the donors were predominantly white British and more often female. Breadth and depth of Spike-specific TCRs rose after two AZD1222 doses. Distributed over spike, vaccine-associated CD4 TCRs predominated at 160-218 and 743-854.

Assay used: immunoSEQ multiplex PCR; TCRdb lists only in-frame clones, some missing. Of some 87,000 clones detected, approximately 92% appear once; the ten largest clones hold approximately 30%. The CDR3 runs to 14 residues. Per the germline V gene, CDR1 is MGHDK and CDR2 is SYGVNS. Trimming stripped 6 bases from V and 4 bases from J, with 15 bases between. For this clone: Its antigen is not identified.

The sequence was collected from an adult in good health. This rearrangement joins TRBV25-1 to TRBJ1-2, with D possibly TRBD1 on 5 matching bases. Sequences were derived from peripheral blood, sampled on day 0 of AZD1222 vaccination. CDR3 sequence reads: CASRPLQAPYGYTF. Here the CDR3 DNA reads TGTGCCAGCAGGCCACTACAGGCTCCCTATGGCTACACCTTC.